This T cell receptor (beta chain) was obtained from a study of blood T cell repertoires in COVID-19. This CDR3 spans 15 amino acids. V was clipped by 9 bases and J by 4 bases, with 20 bases between them. Germline CDR1 is SGDLS and CDR2 is YYNGEE. TCRdb's copy holds only in-frame clones and misses some; the assay was immunoSEQ multiplex PCR. The sample lists 400,000 to 450,000 clones; about 91% were seen once. During active infection, Seattle patients enrolled and were then monitored through disease. This clone was counted a few times. The rearrangement uses TRBV9 and TRBJ1-5; D possibly corresponds to TRBD1 (6 bases). The sequence derives from a woman between 45 and 60 years old with COVID-19, enrolled during active disease. What was sequenced was peripheral blood. The CDR3 spells CAKSSLDRPNQPQHF. CDR3 sequence (DNA): TGTGCCAAGAGCTCCTTAGACAGGCCAAATCAGCCCCAGCATTTT.